The 3 T cell receptor beta chains given below trace back to one sample, sequenced in a study of T cell responses to AZD1222 COVID-19 vaccine (dated by TCRdb to the early 2020s). The sample's time point label is to be understood as: about 28 days (+/-7) after the second vaccine dose. Receptors were amplified or captured by the immunoSEQ multiplex PCR assay. TCRdb obtained this table from immuneACCESS and retained in-frame rearrangements with V and J assigned. These tables miss some clones; where compared with another copy, unresolved V genes account for less than half of the shortfall, and the remainder is unexplained. The sample yields over 130,000 clones; 92% were counted once. The top ten hold approximately 3.3% of the sample. The sample here was peripheral blood, taken 28 days after the second AZD1222 dose. Every receptor here comes from an adult who received the AZD1222 COVID-19 vaccine.

As concerns this clone: One end of the junction varies from germline; a read error may be responsible. The chain links TRBV2 to TRBJ1-4; the match to TRBD1 covers 8 bases. CDR1 and CDR2 from the germline V gene are SNHLY and FYNNEI. The CDR3 has 13 residues. CDR3 DNA sequence: TGTGCCAGCAGTACGGCAGGGGGCGACCCGGTTTCGTTT. Its translation is CASSTAGGDPVSF.

This rearrangement joins TRBV19 to TRBJ2-7; 14 bases fit TRBD2. The V segment lost 5 bases and the J segment 3 bases; nucleotides outside the gene matches: 9. Looked up from germline, CDR1 is LNHDA and CDR2 is SQIVND (reference sequence). This CDR3 contains 17 residues. The CDR3 sequence is CASSGTSGSGRYYEQYF. CDR3 sequence (DNA): TGTGCCAGTAGTGGGACTAGCGGGAGCGGCCGATACTACGAGCAGTACTTC.

In regard to this clone: Other DNA variants within this sample encode the same CDR3. The chain couples TRBV28 to TRBJ2-7; tentatively, D is TRBD1 (6 bases). CDR1 and CDR2 (germline): MDHEN, SYDVKM. The CDR3 totals 14 residues. Trimming took off 3 bases at V and 4 bases at J, with 13 bases between the two ends. The CDR3 DNA sequence: TGTGCCAGCAGTTTCCCTGACAGGCTATACGAGCAGTACTTC. This sequence encodes CASSFPDRLYEQYF.